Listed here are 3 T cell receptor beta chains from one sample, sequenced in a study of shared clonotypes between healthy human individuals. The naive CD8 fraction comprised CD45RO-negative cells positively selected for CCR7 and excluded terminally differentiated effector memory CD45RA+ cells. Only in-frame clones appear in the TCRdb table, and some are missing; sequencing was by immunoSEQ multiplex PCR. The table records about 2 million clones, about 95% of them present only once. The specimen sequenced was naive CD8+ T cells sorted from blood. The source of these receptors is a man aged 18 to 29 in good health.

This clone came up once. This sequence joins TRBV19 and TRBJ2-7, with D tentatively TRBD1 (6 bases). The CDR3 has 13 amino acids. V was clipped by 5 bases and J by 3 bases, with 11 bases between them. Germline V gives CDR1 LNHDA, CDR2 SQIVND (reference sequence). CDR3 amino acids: CASSFYRDYEQYF. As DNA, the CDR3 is TGTGCCAGTAGTTTTTACAGGGACTACGAGCAGTACTTC. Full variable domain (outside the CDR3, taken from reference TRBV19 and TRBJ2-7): DGGITQSPKYLFRKEGQNVTLSCEQNLNHDAMYWYRQDPGQGLRLIYYSQIVNDFQKGDIAEGYSVSREKKESFPLTVTSAQKNPTAFYLCASSFYRDYEQYFGPGTRLTVT.

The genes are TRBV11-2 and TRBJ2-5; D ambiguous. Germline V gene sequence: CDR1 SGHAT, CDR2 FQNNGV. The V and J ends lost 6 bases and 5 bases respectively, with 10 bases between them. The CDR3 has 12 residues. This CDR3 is CASSYVLETQYF. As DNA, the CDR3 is TGTGCCAGCAGTTACGTATTGGAGACCCAGTACTTC.

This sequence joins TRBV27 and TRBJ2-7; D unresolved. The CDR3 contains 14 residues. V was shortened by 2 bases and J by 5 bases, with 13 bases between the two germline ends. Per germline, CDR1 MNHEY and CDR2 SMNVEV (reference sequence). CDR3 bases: TGTGCCAGCAGTTTAATTGGCGAGAGAAACGAGCAGTACTTC. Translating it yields CASSLIGERNEQYF.